Listed below are T cell receptor beta chains from one sample, sequenced in a study of control samples from healthy donors and cancer patients. Sequenced by immunoSEQ multiplex PCR; TCRdb stores in-frame clones only, minus some. Found here are under 100,000 clones, approximately 95% of them singletons; the top ten hold about 1.5%. The sequenced sample consisted of blood. These receptors were collected from a woman in her thirties in good health. CDR3s include the opening cysteine and the closing phenylalanine or tryptophan. The order of the fields is CDR3 protein, CDR3 DNA, D gene, clone size, CDR3 length, V gene, J gene. D genes are given only for firm matches. Size is omitted from some rows. Given values are once, few, many or a class for expanded clones.

CASSFKHSGLAGGWNEQYF	TGTGCCAGCAGCTTTAAGCATTCGGGACTAGCGGGAGGCTGGAACGAGCAGTACTTC	TRBD2	.	19	TRBV7-9	TRBJ2-7
CSVRRLAADTQYF	TGCAGCGTTCGCCGGCTGGCGGCAGATACGCAGTATTTT	.	.	13	TRBV29-1	TRBJ2-3
CASSQRADTQYF	TGTGCCAGCAGCCAGAGGGCGGATACGCAGTATTTT	.	.	12	TRBV7-2	TRBJ2-3
CASRQTSGHGSEQYF	TGTGCCAGCAGGCAAACCTCGGGACACGGATCCGAGCAGTACTTC	.	.	15	TRBV28	TRBJ2-7
CASSPPAGSSYNSPLHF	TGTGCCAGCAGCCCGCCCGCGGGAAGCTCCTATAATTCACCCCTCCACTTT	.	.	17	TRBV28	TRBJ1-6
CASSQRLARNTGELFF	TGTGCCAGCTCGCAACGACTAGCGCGAAACACCGGGGAGCTGTTTTTT	TRBD2	.	16	TRBV18	TRBJ2-2
CATSDPGAGNTEAFF	TGTGCCACCAGTGACCCGGGGGCCGGGAACACTGAAGCTTTCTTT	.	once	15	TRBV24-1	TRBJ1-1
CAWSWTRGEKLFF	TGTGCCTGGTCTTGGACAAGGGGGGAAAAACTGTTTTTT	.	once	13	TRBV30	TRBJ1-4
CASSLSRGTEAFF	TGTGCCAGCAGCTTATCCAGGGGCACTGAAGCTTTCTTT	.	.	13	TRBV7-2	TRBJ1-1
CASRPPLSCYEQYF	TGTGCAAGTCGTCCCCCCCTTAGTTGCTACGAGCAGTACTTC	.	.	14	TRBV12-2	TRBJ2-7
CASNYKNYGYTF	TGTGCCAGCAATTACAAAAACTATGGCTACACCTTC	.	.	12	TRBV2	TRBJ1-2
CASSSPGLGELFF	TGTGCCAGCAGCTCACCGGGGTTGGGGGAGCTGTTTTTT	.	.	13	TRBV7-2	TRBJ2-2
CASSALVTLNTGELFF	TGTGCCAGCAGTGCACTGGTTACCTTGAACACCGGGGAGCTGTTTTTT	.	.	16	TRBV7-9	TRBJ2-2
CASATGGGLSLGQPQHF	TGTGCCAGTGCGACAGGGGGCGGACTTTCACTGGGTCAGCCCCAGCATTTT	TRBD1	.	17	TRBV19	TRBJ1-5
CASSYPPAGYGYTF	TGTGCCAGCAGTTACCCCCCAGCGGGGTATGGCTACACCTTC	.	.	14	TRBV6-6	TRBJ1-2
CASNKPENTEAFF	TGTGCCAGCAACAAACCGGAGAACACTGAAGCTTTCTTT	.	.	13	TRBV6-6	TRBJ1-1
CASSEGFQGSPLHF	TGTGCCAGCAGTGAGGGGTTTCAGGGTTCACCCCTCCACTTT	.	.	14	TRBV2	TRBJ1-6
CSVPQGAGTDTQYF	TGCAGCGTCCCACAGGGGGCAGGCACAGATACGCAGTATTTT	TRBD1	.	14	TRBV29-1	TRBJ2-3
CASSQDRTGVGYTF	TGCGCCAGCAGCCAAGACAGGACAGGGGTAGGCTACACCTTC	TRBD1	.	14	TRBV4-1	TRBJ1-2
CASSRTGGLVEKLFF	TGTGCCAGCAGTCGAACAGGGGGCTTGGTTGAAAAACTGTTTTTT	TRBD1	.	15	TRBV6-2/TRBV6-3	TRBJ1-4
CASNIGGADEQFF	TGTGCCAGTAACATCGGAGGGGCCGATGAGCAGTTCTTC	.	.	13	TRBV19	TRBJ2-1
CATSDINQPQHF	TGTGCCACCAGTGACATCAATCAGCCCCAGCATTTT	.	once	12	TRBV24-1	TRBJ1-5
CASSFLAGAYNEQFF	TGTGCCAGCAGCTTCTTAGCGGGGGCCTACAATGAGCAGTTCTTC	TRBD2	once	15	TRBV7-8	TRBJ2-1
CASSVRWGQPSSTVNQPQHF	TGTGCCAGCAGTGTTCGATGGGGCCAGCCCTCATCTACCGTCAATCAGCCCCAGCATTTT	.	once	20	TRBV28	TRBJ1-5
CASSQVAGLRGSEAFF	TGTGCCAGCAGCCAAGTTGCCGGCCTGAGGGGTTCTGAAGCTTTCTTT	.	.	16	TRBV14	TRBJ1-1
CASRRAGGAYREAFF	TGTGCCAGCAGAAGGGCAGGGGGCGCGTATAGAGAAGCTTTCTTT	TRBD1	.	15	TRBV27	TRBJ1-1
CASSPLGSSYNEQFF	TGTGCCAGCAGCCCCCTCGGGAGCTCATACAATGAGCAGTTCTTC	.	.	15	TRBV7-9	TRBJ2-1
CASSLPDFTDTQYF	TGCGCCAGCAGCTTGCCCGATTTCACAGATACGCAGTATTTT	.	.	14	TRBV5-1	TRBJ2-3